These 24 T cell receptor beta chains were all obtained from the same sample, sequenced in a study of shared clonotypes between healthy human individuals. Generated by immunoSEQ multiplex PCR, the TCRdb table keeps only in-frame clones and is missing some. Here the sample spans 300,000 to 350,000 clones, about 70% being singletons. The sequenced sample was memory CD4+ T cells sorted from blood. This sample's subset: CD45RA-negative fraction. The source of these receptors is a man under 40 in good health.

The gene calls are TRBV2 and TRBJ2-3, with 9 nucleotides matching TRBD1. The V gene's germline CDR1 is SNHLY and CDR2 FYNNEI. V dropped 9 bases and J dropped 5; count of bases not matched to a gene: 6. This CDR3 spans 13 amino acids. CDR3 DNA: TGTGCCAGATCGGACAGGGGTCAAGATACGCAGTATTTT. Its translation: CARSDRGQDTQYF.

This chain joins TRBV18 and TRBJ1-5, with a tentative D call TRBD1 (6 bases). This CDR3 spans 15 amino acids. Trimming took off 6 bases at V and 6 bases at J, with 18 bases between the two ends. Germline assignment: CDR1 KGHSH and CDR2 LQKENI. The CDR3: CASSTAGGLSQPQHF. DNA of the CDR3: TGTGCCAGCTCGACGGCGGGGGGCCTGAGTCAGCCCCAGCATTTT.

This sequence joins TRBV19 and TRBJ2-2, with D tentatively TRBD2 (5 bases). V was pared by 1 base and J by 6 bases, with 12 bases between. The CDR3 length is 15 residues. Germline CDR1 reads LNHDA; CDR2 reads SQIVND (reference sequence). CDR3 amino acids: CASSIAPSLAGELFF. DNA for the CDR3: TGTGCCAGTAGTATAGCCCCTAGCCTAGCCGGGGAGCTGTTTTTT.

The chain links TRBV5-1 to TRBJ2-3, with D possibly being TRBD1 or TRBD2 (5 bases each). V was shortened by 4 bases and J by 3 bases, with 18 bases between the two germline ends. The length of the CDR3 is 16 residues. CDR1 is SGHRS and CDR2 is YFSETQ in the germline V gene. Here the CDR3 reads CASSPRGAPGTDTQYF. CDR3 nucleotides: TGCGCCAGCAGCCCACGGGGAGCGCCAGGGACAGATACGCAGTATTTT.

This chain links TRBV19 with TRBJ2-5; TRBD1 is a possible D gene (5 bases). Germline V CDR1 and CDR2: LNHDA, SQIVND (reference sequence). The V and J ends lost 6 bases and 5 bases respectively, with 22 bases between them. The CDR3 is 16 amino acids. The CDR3 loop is CASSADKGLNAETQYF. For the CDR3, the DNA is TGTGCCAGTAGCGCGGATAAGGGGTTGAATGCGGAGACCCAGTACTTC.

This chain joins TRBV12-5 and TRBJ2-3; TRBD1 agrees at 7 bases. With V trimmed by 1 base and J by 3 bases, 7 bases remained unmatched. Germline values: CDR1 LGHNT, CDR2 FRNRAP. CDR3 length: 16 residues. The CDR3 here is CASGLGDREATDTQYF. The CDR3 bases are TGTGCTAGTGGTTTGGGAGACAGGGAAGCAACAGATACGCAGTATTTT. Full variable domain (missing parts from reference TRBV12-5 and TRBJ2-3): DARVTQTPRHKVTEMGQEVTMRCQPILGHNTVFWYRQTMMQGLELLAYFRNRAPLDDSGMPKDRFSAEMPDATLATLKIQPSEPRDSAVYFCASGLGDREATDTQYFGPGTRLTVL.

The V gene is TRBV2, the J gene TRBJ2-3; 7 bases align to TRBD1. Unmatched junction bases numbered 16, after V lost 11 bases and J lost 2 bases. Germline-derived CDR1 and CDR2 are SNHLY and FYNNEI. The CDR3 is 16 amino acids. CDR3 bases: TGTGCCTCGCGGAGGTTTTTCGGACAGGCCACAGATACGCAGTATTTT. As protein: CASRRFFGQATDTQYF. Using reference TRBV2 and TRBJ2-3 for the parts outside the CDR3, the full variable domain is EPEVTQTPSHQVTQMGQEVILRCVPISNHLYFYWYRQILGQKVEFLVSFYNNEISEKSEIFDDQFSVERPDGSNFTLKIRSTKLEDSAMYFCASRRFFGQATDTQYFGPGTRLTVL.

The V call is TRBV5-8, the J call TRBJ2-6, with D unresolved. The V and J ends lost 7 bases and 14 bases respectively, with 31 bases between them. The CDR3 consists of 17 residues. Germline assignment: CDR1 SGHTS and CDR2 YDEGEE. The CDR3 DNA is TGTGCCAGCTGGTCTGATCATCACACAAAGTCGGGCCAACTCCTGACTTTC. It translates to CASWSDHHTKSGQLLTF.

The rearrangement joins TRBV5-1 to TRBJ2-5, with TRBD2 matching over 8 bases. V was pared by 1 base and J by 5 bases, with 7 bases of the junction left unmatched. The CDR3 has 15 amino acids. Germline V gene data show CDR1 as SGHRS and CDR2 as YFSETQ. The DNA of the CDR3 is TGCGCCAGCAGCTTGACGGGAGGGCCTCGGGAGACCCAGTACTTC. Translated: CASSLTGGPRETQYF.

The rearrangement joins TRBV9 to TRBJ2-3, with 7 bases matching TRBD1. The CDR3 covers 17 residues. CDR1 is SGDLS, CDR2 YYNGEE, per germline. The V and J ends lost 4 bases and 6 bases, in that order; junction bases with no gene match: 17. CDR3 amino acids: CASSPSVWTGISDTQYF. The CDR3 coding sequence is TGTGCCAGCAGCCCCAGCGTTTGGACAGGAATATCGGATACGCAGTATTTT.

This clone was seen once. This chain uses TRBV23-1 with TRBJ2-2, with D uncertain. TRBV23-1 is an ORF, and what it does is uncertain. The CDR3 is 19 residues long. The V and J ends lost 3 bases and 0 bases respectively, with 20 bases between them. DNA of the CDR3: TGCGCCAGCAGTCATCGGTTCGTACCGGACCCCCCGAACACCGGGGAGCTGTTTTTT. Protein: CASSHRFVPDPPNTGELFF.

In its sample, this clone was seen many times. The V call is TRBV7-3, the J call TRBJ2-7; weak D call: TRBD2 (7 bases). V dropped 5 bases and J dropped 2 bases, with 10 bases sitting between them. This CDR3 is 13 amino acids long. Germline V lookup: CDR1 SGHTA, CDR2 FQGTGA. The CDR3 DNA follows: TGTGCCAGCAGCCAGGGGAGGGCCTACGAGCAGTACTTC. As protein: CASSQGRAYEQYF.

Remarks on this clone: Other DNA sequences in this sample translate to the same CDR3. This rearrangement joins TRBV14 to TRBJ1-2; D not resolved. With 1 base removed from V and 2 bases from J, the gap between germline ends came to 5 bases. CDR3 size: 13 residues. In germline, CDR1 is SGHDN, CDR2 FVKESK. CDR3 amino acids: CASSQGANYGYTF. The CDR3 DNA reads TGTGCCAGCAGCCAAGGAGCAAACTATGGCTACACCTTC.

This chain uses TRBV19 with TRBJ2-1, with 7 bases identical to TRBD1. The CDR3 totals 14 residues. Per the germline V gene, CDR1 is LNHDA and CDR2 is SQIVND (reference sequence). V dropped 1 base and J dropped 7; count of bases not matched to a gene: 4. CDR3 nucleotides: TGTGCCAGTAGTATAGGGTCCAGGGGGAATGAGCAGTTCTTC. Its translation: CASSIGSRGNEQFF.

This chain links TRBV29-1 with TRBJ2-5; D possibly uses TRBD1 or TRBD2 (7 bases each). V shed 3 bases and J shed 1 base, with 9 bases lying between them. From germline, CDR1 is SQVTM and CDR2 ANQGSEA. This CDR3 contains 13 residues. The CDR3 DNA sequence: TGCAGCGTTGACAGGGGGGGCCAAGAGACCCAGTACTTC. It codes for CSVDRGGQETQYF.

This chain joins TRBV27 and TRBJ2-7; TRBD2 matches at 9 bases. The CDR3 spans 14 residues. Losses at the gene ends were 2 bases for V and 9 bases for J; bases not matched to a gene: 8. Per the germline V gene, CDR1 is MNHEY and CDR2 is SMNVEV (reference sequence). For the CDR3, the DNA is TGTGCCAGCAGTTTACGGCGGGAGGGCCTCGGGCAGTACTTC. Protein: CASSLRREGLGQYF.

The chain has TRBV7-8 and TRBJ1-5; a possible D gene is TRBD1 (5 bases). There are 15 residues in the CDR3. V shed 5 bases and J shed 0 bases, with 11 bases lying between them. Per the germline V gene, CDR1 is SGHVS and CDR2 is FQNEAQ. The CDR3 bases are TGTGCCAGCAGCCCCACAGGAACTAGCAATCAGCCCCAGCATTTT. Its translation: CASSPTGTSNQPQHF.

This clone was detected once. This sequence joins TRBV30 and TRBJ2-1; 9 bases map to TRBD2. V lost 0 bases, J lost 5 bases, and 14 bases stayed unmatched. This CDR3 is 18 amino acids long. Germline CDR1 GTSNPN, CDR2 SVGIG (reference sequence). Here the CDR3 DNA reads TGTGCCTGGAGTGTACCCAGCGGGAGGATCCGAGGCCACAATGAGCAGTTCTTC. It yields the protein CAWSVPSGRIRGHNEQFF. Full variable domain (rest looked up from reference TRBV30 and TRBJ2-1): SQTIHQWPATLVQPVGSPLSLECTVEGTSNPNLYWYRQAAGRGLQLLFYSVGIGQISSEVPQNLSASRPQDRQFILSSKKLLLSDSGFYLCAWSVPSGRIRGHNEQFFGPGTRLTVL.

In this sample, this clone turned up once. The chain links TRBV19 to TRBJ1-5, with 10 nucleotides matching TRBD1. Trimming took 10 bases from V and 2 from J; bases not matched to a gene: 8. The CDR3 is 15 residues long. Germline V gene lookup returns CDR1 LNHDA and CDR2 SQIVND (reference sequence). CDR3 amino acids: CAISGTGAGNQPQHF. The CDR3 DNA follows: TGTGCCATATCCGGGACAGGGGCCGGCAATCAGCCCCAGCATTTT.

This CDR3 is CASSHLKGLAGQETQYF. In DNA, the CDR3 is TGTGCCAGCAGCCATTTAAAGGGACTAGCGGGACAAGAGACCCAGTACTTC. The chain is built from TRBV14 and TRBJ2-5; TRBD2 agrees at 13 bases. The CDR3 length is 17 residues. Germline V gives CDR1 SGHDN, CDR2 FVKESK. The V and J ends lost 3 bases and 2 bases, in that order; junction bases with no gene match: 6.

This sequence joins TRBV25-1 and TRBJ2-1; 11 bases align to TRBD1. V shed 3 bases, J shed 4 bases, and the junction held 5 bases outside the gene matches. CDR3 length: 16 amino acids. The germline V gene has CDR1 MGHDK and CDR2 SYGVNS. CDR3: CASSDSGQGGYNEQFF. The CDR3 coding sequence is TGTGCCAGCAGTGATTCGGGACAGGGGGGATACAATGAGCAGTTCTTC.

Written as DNA, the CDR3 is TGTGCCAGCAGCGATCGAGGGGGGATGTATGAGCAGTTCTTC. Translated: CASSDRGGMYEQFF. This rearrangement joins TRBV9 to TRBJ2-1; TRBD1 or TRBD2 may be the D gene (6 bases each). The CDR3 runs 14 residues. CDR1 is SGDLS and CDR2 is YYNGEE in the germline V gene. V was shortened by 3 bases and J by 8 bases, with 15 bases between the two germline ends. Using reference TRBV9 and TRBJ2-1 for the parts outside the CDR3, the full variable domain is DSGVTQTPKHLITATGQRVTLRCSPRSGDLSVYWYQQSLDQGLQFLIQYYNGEERAKGNILERFSAQQFPDLHSELNLSSLELGDSALYFCASSDRGGMYEQFFGPGTRLTVL.

Points on this clone: One end of the junction varies from germline; a read error may be responsible. J is TRBJ1-3 and V is TRBV4-2; D gene ambiguous. The CDR3 runs 11 residues. CDR1 is LGHNA, CDR2 YNFKEQ, per germline. CDR3 nucleotide sequence: TGTGCCAGCAGCCAAGAGCGGGCCGTGCGATTT. Protein sequence: CASSQERAVRF.

The chain joins TRBV7-2 to TRBJ2-1; 11 bases match TRBD2. The germline V gene has CDR1 SGHTA and CDR2 FQGNSA. This CDR3 spans 19 amino acids. Trimming removed 5 bases from V and 4 bases from J; junction bases left unmatched: 16. CDR3 sequence: CASSPQPPGLADRYNEQFF. In nucleotides, the CDR3 is TGTGCCAGCAGCCCACAACCGCCGGGACTAGCGGATCGGTACAATGAGCAGTTCTTC.